Listed here are 16 T cell receptor beta chains from one sample, sequenced in a study of OX40 agonist ivuxolimab in advanced cancers. The library was obtained by the immunoSEQ multiplex PCR assay. In TCRdb, the immuneACCESS table is reduced to in-frame sequences with V and J assigned. These tables do not hold every clone; where another copy was compared, an unresolved V gene accounts for under half, and the others remain unexplained. This sample holds about 22,000 clones; roughly 80% were observed only once. 13% of the sample comes from the top ten. The specimen comprised CD4+ or CD8+ T cells sorted from blood, sampled in a trial of the OX40 agonist ivuxolimab. Receptor source: an adult with an advanced solid tumor such as melanoma, head and neck, liver or kidney cancer.

V is TRBV6-4 and J is TRBJ1-6; 8 bases line up with TRBD1. Losses at the gene ends were 4 bases for V and 10 bases for J; bases not matched to a gene: 9. CDR1 and CDR2 (germline): MRHNA, SNTAGT. The CDR3 length is 15 residues. This chain's CDR3 is CASSAAGGGRSPLHF. DNA of the CDR3: TGTGCCAGCAGTGCCGCAGGGGGCGGACGGTCACCCCTCCACTTT.

This rearrangement joins TRBV7-9 to TRBJ1-1; TRBD1 might be the D (6 bases). The V gene's germline CDR1 is SEHNR and CDR2 FQNEAQ (reference sequence). This CDR3 region has 12 residues. V was cut by 8 bases and J by 5 bases, with 12 bases left in between. The CDR3 DNA reads TGTGCCAGCCGGGGGCGGGGAACTGAAGCTTTCTTT. It encodes CASRGRGTEAFF.

This rearrangement joins TRBV7-9 to TRBJ2-3, with D perhaps TRBD2 (5 bases). Germline V gene lookup returns CDR1 SEHNR and CDR2 FQNEAQ (reference sequence). CDR3 length equals 14 residues. Trimming removed 5 bases at V and 6 bases at J, with 15 bases between. The chain's CDR3 is CASSTFGISDTQYF. The CDR3, as DNA: TGTGCCAGCAGCACGTTCGGGATTTCGGATACGCAGTATTTT. Complete variable domain (other parts from reference TRBV7-9 and TRBJ2-3): DTGVSQNPRHKITKRGQNVTFRCDPISEHNRLYWYRQTLGQGPEFLTYFQNEAQLEKSRLLSDRFSAERPKGSFSTLEIQRTEQGDSAMYLCASSTFGISDTQYFGPGTRLTVL.

The chain joins TRBV19 to TRBJ2-3; 8 bases agree with TRBD1. This CDR3 contains 13 residues. The trim removed 5 bases at V and 9 bases at J, leaving 7 bases unmatched. The germline V gene has CDR1 LNHDA and CDR2 SQIVND (reference sequence). The CDR3 loop reads CASSVGDRRTQYF. CDR3 in DNA: TGTGCCAGTAGTGTGGGGGACAGGAGGACGCAGTATTTT.

The chain recombines TRBV5-4 with TRBJ2-6; 10 positions agree with TRBD1. This CDR3 has 20 amino acids. The germline V gene has CDR1 SGHNT and CDR2 YYREEE (reference sequence). Losses at the gene ends were 4 bases for V and 2 bases for J; bases not matched to a gene: 15. The CDR3 loop reads CASSGALTGGSLAGANVLTF. The CDR3 region has the DNA TGTGCCAGCAGCGGTGCATTGACAGGGGGCTCACTTGCTGGGGCCAACGTCCTGACTTTC.

The V and J genes are TRBV5-1 and TRBJ2-1; 8 nucleotides match TRBD1. The CDR3 runs to 13 residues. Germline lookup yields CDR1 SGHRS and CDR2 YFSETQ. V was pared by 3 bases and J by 5 bases, with 1 base of the junction left unmatched. CDR3 sequence reads: CASSWTGNNEQFF. The DNA for the CDR3 is TGCGCCAGCAGCTGGACAGGGAACAATGAGCAGTTCTTC. Complete variable domain (other parts from reference TRBV5-1 and TRBJ2-1): KAGVTQTPRYLIKTRGQQVTLSCSPISGHRSVSWYQQTPGQGLQFLFEYFSETQRNKGNFPGRFSGRQFSNSRSEMNVSTLELGDSALYLCASSWTGNNEQFFGPGTRLTVL.

J is TRBJ1-5 and V is TRBV6-1; weak D call: TRBD1 (6 bases). V lost 6 bases and J lost 6, with 18 bases in between. Germline assignment: CDR1 MNHNS and CDR2 SASEGT. The length of the CDR3 is 15 residues. The CDR3 spells CASRILQGLIQPQHF. In DNA form, the CDR3 reads TGTGCCAGCAGGATACTCCAGGGGTTGATTCAGCCCCAGCATTTT.

This chain connects TRBV7-9 to TRBJ1-3; D gene unclear. V lost 3 bases and J 1 base, leaving 7 bases between the germline ends. Germline CDR1 and CDR2: SEHNR and FQNEAQ (reference sequence). This CDR3 is 14 amino acids long. The CDR3 sequence is CASSLWGSGNTIYF. Here the CDR3 DNA reads TGTGCCAGCAGCTTGTGGGGATCTGGAAACACCATATATTTT.

This clone was seen a single time. The genes are TRBV6-5 and TRBJ1-2, with TRBD1 as a possible D gene (6 bases). CDR3 length: 14 amino acids. Germline V CDR1 and CDR2: MNHEY, SVGAGI. V was clipped by 4 bases and J by 8 bases, with 17 bases between them. Written as DNA, the CDR3 is TGTGCCAGCAGTTCCCAAGGAGGGGGAGGGGGCTACACCTTC. Translation gives CASSSQGGGGGYTF.

This clone occurred once. The genes are TRBV5-1 and TRBJ1-5; D is ambiguous. V dropped 4 bases and J dropped 6 bases, with 14 bases sitting between them. The CDR3 length is 14 residues. Germline V gives CDR1 SGHRS, CDR2 YFSETQ. CDR3 sequence reads: CASSGGEVGQPQHF. The CDR3 region has the DNA TGCGCCAGCAGCGGCGGAGAGGTGGGTCAGCCCCAGCATTTT.

This chain connects TRBV6-5 to TRBJ2-7, with D maybe TRBD1 (5 bases). The V end was cut by 6 bases, the J end by 3 bases, with 18 bases between. The germline CDR1 and CDR2 sequences are MNHEY and SVGAGI. This CDR3 contains 15 residues. CDR3 coding DNA: TGTGCCAGCAGCCCCCGCCGGACACAGGACTACGAGCAGTACTTC. It translates to CASSPRRTQDYEQYF.

The V call is TRBV2, the J call TRBJ2-3; a possible D gene is TRBD1 (6 bases). This CDR3 region has 12 residues. From germline, CDR1 is SNHLY and CDR2 FYNNEI. Trimming removed 3 bases from V and 7 bases from J, with 8 bases in between. CDR3 nucleotides: TGTGCCAGCAGTGAGAGGGGGAATACGCAGTATTTT. Encoded protein: CASSERGNTQYF.

The chain joins TRBV2 to TRBJ1-6, with D perhaps matching TRBD1 (6 bases). The V gene lost 2 bases and the J gene lost 7 bases, with 9 bases spanning the gap. CDR1 is SNHLY, CDR2 FYNNEI, per germline. The CDR3 totals 14 residues. The CDR3 is CASSENRENSPLHF. In DNA, the CDR3 is TGTGCCAGCAGTGAAAACAGGGAGAATTCACCCCTCCACTTT. The full variable domain, completed using reference TRBV2 and TRBJ1-6, is EPEVTQTPSHQVTQMGQEVILRCVPISNHLYFYWYRQILGQKVEFLVSFYNNEISEKSEIFDDQFSVERPDGSNFTLKIRSTKLEDSAMYFCASSENRENSPLHFGNGTRLTVT.

The chain joins TRBV15 to TRBJ2-2, with no clear D. V dropped 1 base and J dropped 0 bases, with 6 bases sitting between them. This CDR3 comprises 15 residues. Germline CDR1 LNHNV, CDR2 YYDKDF (reference sequence). The CDR3 DNA reads as TGTGCCACCAGCAGAGGGCAGACGAACACCGGGGAGCTGTTTTTT. This gives the protein CATSRGQTNTGELFF.

This clone was seen once. Other DNA sequences in this specimen translate into the identical CDR3. The DNA of the CDR3 is TGCGCCAGCAGCTTCAAGGGGTCTAGCACAGATACGCAGTATTTT. It is translated as CASSFKGSSTDTQYF. J is TRBJ2-3 and V is TRBV5-1; D is perhaps TRBD1 (5 bases). The CDR3 sequence is 15 residues long. Germline V gene lookup returns CDR1 SGHRS and CDR2 YFSETQ. The V end was cut by 2 bases, the J end by 0 bases, with 10 bases between.

The V gene is TRBV4-2, the J gene TRBJ2-1, with D uncertain. The germline gives CDR1 LGHNA, CDR2 YNFKEQ. The CDR3 loop spans 13 amino acids. Trimming left V 3 bases short and J 8 bases short, with 11 bases between. CDR3 amino acids: CASSHIGGDEQFF. CDR3 sequence (DNA): TGTGCCAGCAGCCATATTGGCGGCGATGAGCAGTTCTTC.